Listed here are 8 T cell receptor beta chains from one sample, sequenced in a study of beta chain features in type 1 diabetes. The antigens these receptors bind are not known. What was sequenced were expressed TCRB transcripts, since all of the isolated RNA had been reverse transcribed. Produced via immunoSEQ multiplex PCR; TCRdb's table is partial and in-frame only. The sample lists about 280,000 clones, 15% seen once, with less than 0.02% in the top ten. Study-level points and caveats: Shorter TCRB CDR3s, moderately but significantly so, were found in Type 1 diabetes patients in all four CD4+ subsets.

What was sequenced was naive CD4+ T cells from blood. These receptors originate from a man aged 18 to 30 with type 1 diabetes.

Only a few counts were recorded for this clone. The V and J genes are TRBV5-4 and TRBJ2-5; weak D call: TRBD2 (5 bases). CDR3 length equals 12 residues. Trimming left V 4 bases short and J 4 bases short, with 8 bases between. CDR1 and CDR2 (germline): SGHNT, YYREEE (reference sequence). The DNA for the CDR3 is TGTGCCAGCAGCCAACGGGGAGAGACCCAGTACTTC. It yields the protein CASSQRGETQYF.

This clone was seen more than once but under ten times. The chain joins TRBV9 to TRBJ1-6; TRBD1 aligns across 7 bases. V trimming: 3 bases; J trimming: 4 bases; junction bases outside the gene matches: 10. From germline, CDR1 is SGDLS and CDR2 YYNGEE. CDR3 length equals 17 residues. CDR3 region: CASSARGPGQYNSPLHF. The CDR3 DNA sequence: TGTGCCAGCAGCGCGAGGGGACCGGGACAGTATAATTCACCCCTCCACTTT.

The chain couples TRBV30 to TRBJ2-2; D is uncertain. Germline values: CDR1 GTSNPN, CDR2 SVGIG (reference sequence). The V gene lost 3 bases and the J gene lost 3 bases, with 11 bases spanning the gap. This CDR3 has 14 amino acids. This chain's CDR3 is CAWRSLRHTGELFF. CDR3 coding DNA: TGTGCCTGGAGGTCACTAAGACACACCGGGGAGCTGTTTTTT.

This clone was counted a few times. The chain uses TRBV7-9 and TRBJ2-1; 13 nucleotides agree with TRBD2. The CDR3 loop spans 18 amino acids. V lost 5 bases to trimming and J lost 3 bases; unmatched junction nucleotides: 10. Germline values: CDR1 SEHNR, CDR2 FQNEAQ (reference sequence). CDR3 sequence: CASSPRMGLAGIYNEQFF. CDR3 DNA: TGTGCCAGCAGCCCGCGAATGGGACTAGCGGGGATCTACAATGAGCAGTTCTTC.

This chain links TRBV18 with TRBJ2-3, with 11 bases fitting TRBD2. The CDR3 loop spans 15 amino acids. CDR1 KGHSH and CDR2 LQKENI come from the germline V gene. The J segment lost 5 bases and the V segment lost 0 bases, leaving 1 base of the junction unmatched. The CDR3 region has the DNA TGTGCCAGCTCACCACCGGGACTAGCGGTAGATACGCAGTATTTT. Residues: CASSPPGLAVDTQYF.

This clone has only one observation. The CDR3 spells CASSYSSGSNQPQHF. The DNA for the CDR3 is TGTGCCAGCAGTTACTCGAGCGGGAGCAATCAGCCCCAGCATTTT. The chain uses TRBV6-5 and TRBJ1-5; D unresolved. The V gene's germline CDR1 is MNHEY and CDR2 SVGAGI. Trimming took 0 bases from V and 1 from J, leaving 7 bases between them. The CDR3 extends over 15 amino acids.

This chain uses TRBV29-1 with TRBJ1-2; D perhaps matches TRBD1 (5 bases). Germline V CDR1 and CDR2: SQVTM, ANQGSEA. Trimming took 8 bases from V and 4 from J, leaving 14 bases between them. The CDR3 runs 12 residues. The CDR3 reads CSISGSTYGYTF. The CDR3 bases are TGCAGCATTTCAGGGTCTACCTATGGCTACACCTTC.

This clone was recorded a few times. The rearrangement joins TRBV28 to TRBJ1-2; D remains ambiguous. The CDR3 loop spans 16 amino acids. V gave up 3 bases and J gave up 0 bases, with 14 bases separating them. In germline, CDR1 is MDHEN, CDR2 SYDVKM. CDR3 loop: CASSFIPWRANYGYTF. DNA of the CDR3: TGTGCCAGCAGTTTTATCCCGTGGAGAGCTAACTATGGCTACACCTTC.